Given below is one TCR beta chain in context. Its antigen is not known. Using a J-beta primer mix together with a sample-barcoded 5' primer, a second PCR was run for about 6 to 12 cycles. Each cDNA molecule was tagged by a template-switch adaptor that had 12 random nucleotides. Researchers report that each sample yielded at least 3 million CDR3-containing paired-end reads. TCRdb re-analysed the 5' RACE reads in MiXCR, keeping a single row per CDR3 protein. The sample has about 1.5 million distinct CDR3 sequences; under 55% are singletons. The data were taken from a study of blood T cells in healthy people across ages. Whole-study results and caveats: Fewer expanded clones and more diversity marked long-lived versus aged donors.

Germline-derived CDR1 and CDR2 are ENHRY and SYGVKD. J was trimmed by 10 bases and V by 0 bases; bases with no gene match: 6. This CDR3 contains 14 residues. The specimen was blood. This sequence was found in a woman under 30 in good health. The genes are TRBV10-3 and TRBJ1-1; 9 bases are shared with TRBD1. The CDR3 here is CAISESGQGCSAFF. The DNA of the CDR3 is TGTGCCATCAGTGAGTCGGGACAGGGTTGTTCAGCTTTCTTT.